Each of the 17 T cell receptor beta chains below was sequenced from the same sample in a study of beta chain features in type 1 diabetes. The whole isolated RNA underwent reverse transcription, so sequencing captured expressed TCRB transcripts. This table comes from immunoSEQ multiplex PCR, and its TCRdb copy is limited to in-frame clones, with some not included. The table shows around 150,000 clones, with 8.1% occurring only once. The sample was central memory CD4+ T cells from blood. Receptors were obtained from a man between 18 and 35 years old in good health.

This clone appeared a few times. The rearrangement links TRBV28 to TRBJ2-7, with D unresolved. The ends were cut back, 8 bases at V and 0 bases at J, with 8 bases in the middle. Germline CDR1 and CDR2: MDHEN and SYDVKM. The CDR3 loop spans 12 amino acids. For the CDR3, the DNA is TGTGCCAGCTGTAGGAGCTCCTACGAGCAGTACTTC. Translating gives CASCRSSYEQYF.

This clone was seen a handful of times. J is TRBJ2-2 and V is TRBV28; no clear D gene. There are 14 residues in the CDR3. Germline lookup yields CDR1 MDHEN and CDR2 SYDVKM. V lost 3 bases and J lost 4, with 9 bases in between. The CDR3 here is CASSFSWSTGELFF. The CDR3 bases are TGTGCCAGCAGTTTTTCGTGGAGCACCGGGGAGCTGTTTTTT.

This clone has ten or more counts. This chain links TRBV7-2 with TRBJ2-3; 12 bases map to TRBD2. This CDR3 is built from 16 residues. Germline lookup yields CDR1 SGHTA and CDR2 FQGNSA. After removal of 5 bases from V and 6 bases from J, the junction contained 9 bases not matched to a gene. CDR3 sequence (DNA): TGTGCCAGCAGCCCCGGGACTAGCGGGCTTGCGGATACGCAGTATTTT. Its translation is CASSPGTSGLADTQYF.

This chain connects TRBV20-1 to TRBJ1-2, with D perhaps TRBD1 (5 bases). Germline CDR1 reads DFQATT; CDR2 reads SNEGSKA (reference sequence). V shed 6 bases and J shed 8 bases, with 13 bases lying between them. The CDR3 has 11 residues. CDR3 in amino acids: CSAGGYGGYTF. The CDR3, as DNA: TGCAGTGCCGGGGGTTATGGCGGCTACACCTTC.

At least ten counts were recorded for this clone. The chain is built from TRBV18 and TRBJ2-5; 15 bases fit TRBD2. Germline V gene sequence: CDR1 KGHSH, CDR2 LQKENI. V was clipped by 6 bases and J by 0 bases; unmatched bases: 5. This CDR3 is built from 17 residues. The CDR3 here is CASSPGTSGRNQETQYF. CDR3 DNA sequence: TGTGCCAGCTCCCCCGGGACTAGCGGGAGGAACCAAGAGACCCAGTACTTC. Full variable domain (rest looked up from reference TRBV18 and TRBJ2-5): NAGVMQNPRHLVRRRGQEARLRCSPMKGHSHVYWYRQLPEEGLKFMVYLQKENIIDESGMPKERFSAEFPKEGPSILRIQQVVRGDSAAYFCASSPGTSGRNQETQYFGPGTRLLVL.

This clone has more than one count but fewer than ten. The V gene is TRBV28, the J gene TRBJ1-2; no clear D gene. CDR3 length: 16 amino acids. The germline V gene has CDR1 MDHEN and CDR2 SYDVKM. The V and J ends lost 7 bases and 4 bases respectively, with 22 bases between them. In DNA, the CDR3 is TGTGCCAGCACCCTCCCCGCGGCGGGCAGAGGCTATGGCTACACCTTC. Its translation is CASTLPAAGRGYGYTF.

This clone turned up a few times. A single base separates this from a much larger clone, so it may be a read error. This chain connects TRBV28 to TRBJ2-3; no definite D call. Trimming removed 5 bases at V and 2 bases at J, with 5 bases between. The V gene's germline CDR1 is MDHEN and CDR2 SYDVKM. CDR3 length equals 12 residues. CDR3 in DNA: TGTGCCAGCAGTACTCTCACAGATACGCAGTATTTT. Residues: CASSTLTDTQYF.

This clone showed up just a few times. V gene TRBV28 combines with J gene TRBJ1-6; 10 nucleotides agree with TRBD1. Germline V gene sequence: CDR1 MDHEN, CDR2 SYDVKM. This CDR3 is built from 14 residues. The V segment lost 8 bases and the J segment 12 bases; nucleotides outside the gene matches: 10. The CDR3 DNA sequence: TGTGCCAGCTGTGACGGGACAGGGGTTAAACCCCTCCACTTT. It translates to CASCDGTGVKPLHF.

CDR3 in DNA: TGTGCCAGCAGGGCCATTTGGAACGGGTACGGGAAACTGTTTTTT. Protein sequence: CASRAIWNGYGKLFF. The gene calls are TRBV6-5 and TRBJ1-4; no clear D gene. The CDR3 totals 15 residues. In germline, CDR1 is MNHEY, CDR2 SVGAGI. V lost 6 bases, J lost 11 bases, and 22 bases lay in between.

This rearrangement joins TRBV4-2 to TRBJ1-3, with 12 bases aligning to TRBD1. Germline CDR1 LGHNA, CDR2 YNFKEQ. The CDR3 consists of 21 residues. Germline trimming cut 3 bases from V and 0 bases from J; bases unmatched to any gene: 15. The CDR3 bases are TGTGCCAGCAGCCAGTACTCCGGGACAGGGGGCCTCAGCTACTCTGGAAACACCATATATTTT. Its protein is CASSQYSGTGGLSYSGNTIYF.

This clone appeared a single time. Within the sample, other DNA sequences also encode this same CDR3. The V and J genes are TRBV4-1 and TRBJ2-5; tentative D call: TRBD1 (6 bases). The length of the CDR3 is 13 residues. The V end lost 6 bases, the J end lost 2 bases, and 10 bases lay between the germline ends. Germline CDR1 is MGHRA and CDR2 is YSYEKL. This CDR3 is CASSLGQQETQYF. CDR3 nucleotides: TGCGCCAGCAGTCTCGGACAGCAAGAGACCCAGTACTTC.

The rearrangement joins TRBV4-3 to TRBJ2-7; possibly TRBD1 for D (6 bases). The germline V gene encodes CDR1 LGHNA and CDR2 YSLEER. The length of the CDR3 is 14 residues. V was pared by 2 bases and J by 3 bases, with 11 bases between. CDR3 DNA sequence: TGCGCCAGCAGCCAACCGGACAGACTCTACGAGCAGTACTTC. It yields the protein CASSQPDRLYEQYF.

This clone was observed a few times. The chain joins TRBV19 to TRBJ2-7; TRBD2 matches at 7 bases. The CDR3 runs 14 residues. V lost 3 bases and J lost 3; bases outside the gene matches: 5. The germline gives CDR1 LNHDA, CDR2 SQIVND (reference sequence). This chain's CDR3 is CASSILADVYEQYF. The CDR3 nucleotides are TGTGCCAGTAGTATCCTAGCGGACGTCTACGAGCAGTACTTC.

The V gene is TRBV6-1, the J gene TRBJ2-3, with D uncertain. Germline CDR1 and CDR2: MNHNS and SASEGT. Trimming shortened V by 10 bases and J by 2 bases, and 13 bases separated the two germline ends. The CDR3 has 13 amino acids. In DNA, the CDR3 is TGTGCCACCACCACCGGAGTCACAGATACGCAGTATTTT. It is translated as CATTTGVTDTQYF.

The chain is built from TRBV27 and TRBJ2-5; D is undetermined. The tail of the sequence fits TRBJ2-7 better, so the J call may be wrong. The CDR3 has 14 residues. The germline gives CDR1 MNHEY, CDR2 SMNVEV (reference sequence). As DNA, the CDR3 is TGTGCCAGCAGTTTTAAGAGCACTACCCACGAGCAGTACTTC. It codes for CASSFKSTTHEQYF.

There are many counts of this clone. The chain recombines TRBV7-2 with TRBJ2-3; 7 nucleotides line up with TRBD1. J gave up 0 bases and V 5 bases, and 2 bases lay outside the gene matches. This CDR3 has 14 amino acids. The germline CDR1 and CDR2 sequences are SGHTA and FQGNSA. CDR3 coding DNA: TGTGCCAGCAGCCGGGACAGTAGCACAGATACGCAGTATTTT. Translated: CASSRDSSTDTQYF. Supplemented by reference TRBV7-2 and TRBJ2-3, the full variable domain reads GAGVSQSPSNKVTEKGKDVELRCDPISGHTALYWYRQSLGQGLEFLIYFQGNSAPDKSGLPSDRFSAERTGGSVSTLTIQRTQQEDSAVYLCASSRDSSTDTQYFGPGTRLTVL.

In its sample, this clone was seen many times. This chain connects TRBV29-1 to TRBJ1-2, with 7 bases that match TRBD1. V lost 1 base to trimming and J lost 7 bases; unmatched junction nucleotides: 18. The germline CDR1 and CDR2 sequences are SQVTM and ANQGSEA. There are 17 residues in the CDR3. The CDR3 DNA reads TGCAGCGTTGAAGGTCTGCGCGAGGGGGCGCTTATGCGTGGCTACACCTTC. Protein: CSVEGLREGALMRGYTF.